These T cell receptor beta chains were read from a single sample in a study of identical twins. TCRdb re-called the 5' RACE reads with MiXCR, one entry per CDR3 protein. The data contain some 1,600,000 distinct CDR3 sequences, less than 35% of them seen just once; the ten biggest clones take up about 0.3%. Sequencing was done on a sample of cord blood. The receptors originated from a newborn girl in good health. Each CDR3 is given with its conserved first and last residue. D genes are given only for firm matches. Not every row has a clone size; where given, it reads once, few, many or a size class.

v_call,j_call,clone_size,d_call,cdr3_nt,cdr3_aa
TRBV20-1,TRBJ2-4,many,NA,TGCAGTGCTAGGGAGTCACTAGAAAACATTCAGTACTTC,CSARESLENIQYF
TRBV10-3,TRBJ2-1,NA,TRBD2,TGTGCCACCGGCCTAGCGGGAGGTCCCTACAATGAGCAGTTCTTC,CATGLAGGPYNEQFF
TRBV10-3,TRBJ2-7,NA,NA,TGTGCCATCAGTGAAAGGGGTCTCGCCTACAATGAGCAGTACTTC,CAISERGLAYNEQYF
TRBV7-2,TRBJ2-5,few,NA,TGTGCCAGCAGCTTTAAGCTAGCTCGGGAGACCCAGTACTTC,CASSFKLARETQYF
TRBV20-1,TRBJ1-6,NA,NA,TGCAGTGCCCACCGGGGGACGGGTTATAATCCACCCCTCCACTTT,CSAHRGTGYNPPLHF
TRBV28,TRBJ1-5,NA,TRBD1,TGTGCCAGCAGTTTAGGTCCCGGACAGGGCCCCCCTATTGGCAATCAGCCCCAGCATTTT,CASSLGPGQGPPIGNQPQHF
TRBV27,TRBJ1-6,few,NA,TGTGCCAGCAGTGCCCACAGGTATTCACCCCTCCACTTT,CASSAHRYSPLHF
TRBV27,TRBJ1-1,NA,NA,TGTGCCAGCAGTTTTCTTAAGACGGGCACTGAAGCTTTCTTT,CASSFLKTGTEAFF
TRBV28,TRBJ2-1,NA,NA,TGTGCCAGCACCTCTACCTTTGAGCAGTTCTTC,CASTSTFEQFF
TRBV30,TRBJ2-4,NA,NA,TGTGCCTGGAGTGTACGGGCAGCTCCTACCTACGTGCAGTACTTC,CAWSVRAAPTYVQYF
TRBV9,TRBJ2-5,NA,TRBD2,TGTGCCAGCAGCCCAGGGACTAGCGAACGGGAGCAGTACTTC,CASSPGTSEREQYF
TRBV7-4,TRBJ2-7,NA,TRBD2,TGTGCCAGCAGCAAGGGGAGGGACGATAGGGCCTACGAGCAGTACTTC,CASSKGRDDRAYEQYF
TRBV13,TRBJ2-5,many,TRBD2,TGTGCCAGCAGCCCTTTTCCTAGCGGGCTTCAAGAGACCCAGTACTTC,CASSPFPSGLQETQYF
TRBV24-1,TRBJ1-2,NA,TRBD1,TGTGCCACCAGTGCCACGGACAGGGCGAGAGGCTACACCTTC,CATSATDRARGYTF
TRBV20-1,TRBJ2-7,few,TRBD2,TGCAGTGCTAGCGGACTAGCGGAGCGGGACGAGCAGTACTTC,CSASGLAERDEQYF
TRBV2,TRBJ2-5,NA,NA,TGTGCCAGCAGCCCGGAAGGGGGTGACCAGTACTTC,CASSPEGGDQYF
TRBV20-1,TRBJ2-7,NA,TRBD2,TGCAGTGCTAGAGATCCGTCTAGCGGGAAGGACGAGCAGTACTTC,CSARDPSSGKDEQYF
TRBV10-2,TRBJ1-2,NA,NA,TGCGCCAGCAGTGAGTCGCGACACCCGTATGGCTACACCTTC,CASSESRHPYGYTF